Listed below are T cell receptor beta chains from one sample, sequenced in a study of blood T cell repertoires in COVID-19. Measured with immunoSEQ multiplex PCR; TCRdb has only the in-frame clones, and not every one. The profile covers some 210,000 clones, with approximately 88% appearing a single time and 10% taken by the ten largest. The sample taken for sequencing was PBMCs or T cells enriched from blood (not recorded which). These receptors originate from a man aged 18 to 30 with acute COVID-19. CDR3s include the opening cysteine and the closing phenylalanine or tryptophan.

TRBV19 CASSIAHSPGLADSYNEQFF
TRBV19 CASRSGTGTYGYTF
TRBV11-2 CASSLDRARYTF
TRBV4-1 CASSQVTGGMNTEAFF
TRBV28 CASSLGGRTNEKLFF
TRBV24-1 CATSDFPGQGAQETQYF
TRBV30 CAWRMSGAPHNEKLFF
TRBV5-1 CASSITGGATEAFF
TRBV29-1 CSVESGGPYEQYF
TRBV30 CAWSYTGLLGNQPQHF
TRBV12-3/TRBV12-4 CASATGTEYGYTF